This T cell receptor beta chain was recorded in a study of T cell responses to AZD1222 COVID-19 vaccine. Details on this clone: What it binds is not known.

Whole-study results and caveats: Sampled repertoires all dated from after the peak T cell response.

The CDR3 length is 17 residues. CDR1 is SGDLS, CDR2 YYNGEE, per germline. Trimming removed 4 bases from V and 1 base from J; junction bases left unmatched: 10. The protocol was immunoSEQ multiplex PCR, while the TCRdb copy is restricted to in-frame clones and leaves out a portion. The data show about 160,000 clones, with roughly 90% seen just once and around 5.2% held by the top ten. The chain couples TRBV9 to TRBJ2-3, with 9 bases that match TRBD1. This receptor was obtained from an adult in good health. This specimen was peripheral blood, taken on day 0 of AZD1222 vaccination. CDR3 sequence reads: CASSSGTGIGGTDTQYF. In DNA form, the CDR3 reads TGTGCCAGCAGCAGCGGGACAGGGATAGGGGGCACAGATACGCAGTATTTT.